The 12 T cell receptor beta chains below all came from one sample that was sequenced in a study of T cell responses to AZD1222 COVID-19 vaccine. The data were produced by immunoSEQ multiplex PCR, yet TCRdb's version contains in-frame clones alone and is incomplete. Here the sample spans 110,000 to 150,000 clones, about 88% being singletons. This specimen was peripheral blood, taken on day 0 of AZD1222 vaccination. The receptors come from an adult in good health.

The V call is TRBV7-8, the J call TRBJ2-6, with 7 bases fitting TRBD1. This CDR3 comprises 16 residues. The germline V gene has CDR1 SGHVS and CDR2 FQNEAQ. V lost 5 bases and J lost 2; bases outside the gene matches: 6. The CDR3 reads CASSHGTATGANVLTF. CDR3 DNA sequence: TGTGCCAGCAGCCACGGGACAGCCACTGGGGCCAACGTCCTGACTTTC.

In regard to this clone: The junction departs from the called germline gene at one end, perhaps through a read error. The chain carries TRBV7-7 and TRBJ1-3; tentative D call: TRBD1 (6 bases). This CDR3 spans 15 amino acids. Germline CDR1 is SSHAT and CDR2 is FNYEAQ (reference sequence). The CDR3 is CASSPGQAGGNTIYF. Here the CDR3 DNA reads TGTGCTAGCAGCCCGGGACAAGCAGGCGGAAACACCATATATTTT.

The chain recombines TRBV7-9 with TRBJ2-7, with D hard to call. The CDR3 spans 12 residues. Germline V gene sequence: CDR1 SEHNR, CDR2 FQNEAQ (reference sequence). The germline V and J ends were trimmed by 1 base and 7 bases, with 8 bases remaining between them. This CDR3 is CASSLDLGEQYF. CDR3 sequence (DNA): TGTGCCAGCAGCTTAGATCTAGGGGAGCAGTACTTC.

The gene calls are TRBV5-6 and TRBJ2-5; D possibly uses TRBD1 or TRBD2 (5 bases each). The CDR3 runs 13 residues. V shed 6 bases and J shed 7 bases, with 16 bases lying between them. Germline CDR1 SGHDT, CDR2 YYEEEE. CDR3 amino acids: CASTNPPGATQYF. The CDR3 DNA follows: TGTGCCAGCACCAACCCTCCCGGGGCGACCCAGTACTTC.

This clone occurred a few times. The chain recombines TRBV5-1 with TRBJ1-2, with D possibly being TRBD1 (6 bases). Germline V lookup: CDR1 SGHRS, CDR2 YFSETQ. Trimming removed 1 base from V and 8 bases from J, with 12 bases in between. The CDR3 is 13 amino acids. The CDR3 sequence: CASSLRGAKGYTF. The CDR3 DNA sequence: TGCGCCAGCAGCTTGCGGGGGGCGAAAGGCTACACCTTC.

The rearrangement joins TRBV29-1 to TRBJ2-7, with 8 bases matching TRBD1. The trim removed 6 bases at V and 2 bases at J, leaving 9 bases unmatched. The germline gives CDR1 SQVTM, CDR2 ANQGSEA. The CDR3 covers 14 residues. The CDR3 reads CSVIGQGRTYEQYF. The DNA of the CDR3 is TGCAGCGTAATAGGACAGGGTAGGACCTACGAGCAGTACTTC.

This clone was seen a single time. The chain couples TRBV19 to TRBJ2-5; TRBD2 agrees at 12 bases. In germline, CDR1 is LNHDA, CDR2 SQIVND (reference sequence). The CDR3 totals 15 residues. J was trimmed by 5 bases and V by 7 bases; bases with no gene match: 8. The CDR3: CASNSLAGGLETQYF. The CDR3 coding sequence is TGTGCCAGTAATAGTCTAGCGGGGGGGTTGGAGACCCAGTACTTC.

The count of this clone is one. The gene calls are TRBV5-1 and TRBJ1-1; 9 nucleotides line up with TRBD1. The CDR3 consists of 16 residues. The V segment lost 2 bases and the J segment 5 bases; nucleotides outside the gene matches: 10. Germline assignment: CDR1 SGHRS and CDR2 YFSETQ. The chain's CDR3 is CASSFGTGKGSTEAFF. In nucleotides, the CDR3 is TGCGCCAGCAGCTTCGGGACAGGGAAAGGAAGTACTGAAGCTTTCTTT.

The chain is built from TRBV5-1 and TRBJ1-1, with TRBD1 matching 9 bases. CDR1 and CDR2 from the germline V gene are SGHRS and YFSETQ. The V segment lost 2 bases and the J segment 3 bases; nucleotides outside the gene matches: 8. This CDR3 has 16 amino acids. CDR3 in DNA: TGCGCCAGCAGCTTCGCCGCCGGGACAGGGTACACTGAAGCTTTCTTT. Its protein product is CASSFAAGTGYTEAFF.

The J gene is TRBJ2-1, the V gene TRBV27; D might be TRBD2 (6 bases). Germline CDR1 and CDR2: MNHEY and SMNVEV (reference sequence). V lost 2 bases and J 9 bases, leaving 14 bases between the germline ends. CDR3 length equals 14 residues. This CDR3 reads CASSLGRKRGEQFF. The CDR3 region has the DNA TGTGCCAGCAGTTTAGGGAGGAAGAGGGGTGAGCAGTTCTTC.

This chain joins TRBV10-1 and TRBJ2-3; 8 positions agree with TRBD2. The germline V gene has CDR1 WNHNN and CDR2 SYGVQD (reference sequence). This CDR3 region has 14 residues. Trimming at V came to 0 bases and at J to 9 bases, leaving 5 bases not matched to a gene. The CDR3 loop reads CASSESYRGGTQYF. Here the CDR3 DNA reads TGCGCCAGCAGTGAGTCTTACCGGGGGGGCACGCAGTATTTT.

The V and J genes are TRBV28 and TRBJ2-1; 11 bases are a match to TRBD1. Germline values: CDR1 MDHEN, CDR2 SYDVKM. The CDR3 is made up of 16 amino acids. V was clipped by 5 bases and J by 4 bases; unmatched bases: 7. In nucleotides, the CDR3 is TGTGCCAGCAGTCGATCCGGGACAGGGGGTTACAATGAGCAGTTCTTC. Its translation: CASSRSGTGGYNEQFF.